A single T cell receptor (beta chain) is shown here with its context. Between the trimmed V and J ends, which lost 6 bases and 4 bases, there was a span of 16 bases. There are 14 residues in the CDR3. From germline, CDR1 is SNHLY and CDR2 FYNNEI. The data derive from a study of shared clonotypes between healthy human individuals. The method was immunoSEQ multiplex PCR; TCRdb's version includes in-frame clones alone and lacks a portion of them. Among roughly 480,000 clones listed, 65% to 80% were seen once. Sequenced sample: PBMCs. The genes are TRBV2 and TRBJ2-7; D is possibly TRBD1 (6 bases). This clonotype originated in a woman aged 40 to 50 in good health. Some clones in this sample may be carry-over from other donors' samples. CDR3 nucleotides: TGTGCCAGCAGAAAACAGGGAAACGGATACGAGCAGTACTTC. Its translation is CASRKQGNGYEQYF.